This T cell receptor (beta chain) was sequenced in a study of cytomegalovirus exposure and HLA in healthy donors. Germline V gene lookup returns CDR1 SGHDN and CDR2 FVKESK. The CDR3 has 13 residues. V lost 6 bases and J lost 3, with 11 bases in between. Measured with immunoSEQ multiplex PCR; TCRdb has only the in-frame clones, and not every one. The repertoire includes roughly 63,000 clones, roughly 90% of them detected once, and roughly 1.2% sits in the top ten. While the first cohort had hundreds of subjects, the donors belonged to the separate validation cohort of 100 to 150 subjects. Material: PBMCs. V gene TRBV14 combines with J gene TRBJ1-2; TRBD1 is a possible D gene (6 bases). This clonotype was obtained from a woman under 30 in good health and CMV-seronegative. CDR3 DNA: TGTGCCAGCAGTCCACAGGGTTACTATGGCTACACCTTC. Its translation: CASSPQGYYGYTF. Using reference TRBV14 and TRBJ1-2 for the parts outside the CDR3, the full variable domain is EAGVTQFPSHSVIEKGQTVTLRCDPISGHDNLYWYRRVMGKEIKFLLHFVKESKQDESGMPNNRFLAERTGGTYSTLKVQPAELEDSGVYFCASSPQGYYGYTFGSGTRLTVV.